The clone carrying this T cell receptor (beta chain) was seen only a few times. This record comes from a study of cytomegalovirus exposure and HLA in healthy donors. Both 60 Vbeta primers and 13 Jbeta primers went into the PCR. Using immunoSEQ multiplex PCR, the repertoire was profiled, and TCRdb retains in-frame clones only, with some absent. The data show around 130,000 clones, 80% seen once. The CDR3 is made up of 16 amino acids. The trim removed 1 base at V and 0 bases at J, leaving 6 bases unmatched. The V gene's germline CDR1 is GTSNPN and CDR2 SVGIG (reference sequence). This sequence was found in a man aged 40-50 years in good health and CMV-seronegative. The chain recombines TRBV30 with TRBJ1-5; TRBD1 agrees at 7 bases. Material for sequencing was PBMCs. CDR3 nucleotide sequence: TGTGCCTGGAGTGGCAGGGGGGTGTATAGCAATCAGCCCCAGCATTTT. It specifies CAWSGRGVYSNQPQHF.